The TCR beta chain described here comes from a study of PD-1 blockade in classical Hodgkin lymphoma (TCRdb year 2020). Background for the entire study: Nivolumab dosing was 3 mg/kg intravenously every 2 weeks, continuing until either disease progression or unacceptable toxicity. A peripheral blood immune signature of response to PD-1 blockade in classical Hodgkin lymphoma was defined using TCR beta sequencing and CyTOF.

Genomic DNA was extracted with the Qiagen DNeasy kit from unsorted PBMCs and from negatively selected CD4+ and CD8+ fractions. TCR beta CDR3 regions were subjected to amplification by immunoSEQ multiplex PCR with primers that anneal to V and J segments. A synthetic immune receptor repertoire was used to minimize amplification bias, and remaining bias was computationally removed after sequencing. As for the original processing: Custom Python scripts were used to quantify repertoire diversity as the Shannon entropy index. Unsorted, CD4+ and CD8+ repertoires were analyzed separately, except in combined analyses where CD4+ and CD8+ sequences were merged in silico. A clone counted as expanded when the clone's frequency after treatment rose at least 2-fold relative to C1D1, and clones undetected at baseline were given a pseudocount of 0.5. Singleton clones were defined as clones with 0 or 1 copy at C1D1, and non-singleton clones were defined as clones with 2 or more copies. Clones expanded in unsorted samples were labelled as CD4+, CD8+ or unknown by matching protein sequences in sorted samples from the same patient. Wilcoxon tests on paired samples were used to test changes in diversity from C1D1 to C4D1. Not all clones reach the TCRdb copy of this immuneACCESS table, which keeps in-frame sequences only. Checked studies attribute under half of the gap to unresolved V genes and leave the rest unexplained. V, J and clone size reflect that table, while D and trimming were determined from the DNA. The sample table contains some 10,000 clones; only one count was recorded for approximately 83% of them. The top ten constitute about 1.6% of the sample.

The CDR3 runs 13 residues from the cysteine to the phenylalanine. Only the CDR3 part of the read is kept: 39 bases, read in frame from the first base. Taken from the germline V gene, the CDR1 and CDR2 loops are SGHTS and YDEGEE. The V and J ends are trimmed by 5 bases and 9 bases, leaving 15 bases between them. In the paper's terms, the time point label means: cycle 4 day 1 (C4D1), after 6 weeks of nivolumab. All trial patients had relapsed after autologous stem cell transplantation, with cohorts A, B and C differing in prior brentuximab vedotin exposure. Magnetic negative selection with a Miltenyi CD4+ T cell isolation kit was used to purify CD4+ T cells from thawed PBMCs. The trial cohort was composed of about 60 patients with relapsed/refractory classical Hodgkin lymphoma, for whom complete response, partial response or progressive disease was recorded as best overall response. In the multi-cohort phase II CheckMate 205 trial, trial patients received single-agent nivolumab. Best overall response was determined by an independent review committee according to the 2007 International Working Group response criteria. PBMCs from the trial were collected at three points: immediately before nivolumab initiation (C1D1), and during therapy at cycle 2 day 1 and cycle 4 day 1. Peripheral blood was collected in 8 mL Vacutainer Cell Preparation Tubes, from which PBMCs were isolated by centrifugation and then cryopreserved. Purified CD4+ and CD8+ fractions were prepared only for cases with an additional available PBMC sample. Magnetically labelled cells were removed on LS columns in a quadroMACS separator, and the flow-through was retained as the purified fraction.

Concerning this clone: Its antigen remains unidentified. Per-nucleotide qualities are absent, and no much larger clonotype sits a single base away.

The paper as a whole reports these results and caveats: Only a single clinical trial cohort was studied, and what caused the repertoire differences, possibly disease activity or prior therapy, remained undefined. Lower diversity was seen in patients whose nivolumab began less than 1 year after ASCT, and these patients were left out of later analyses so that immune reconstitution would not confound the results. CD4+ but not CD8+ TCR diversity rose significantly by C4D1 (p=0.0027 vs p=0.16), most apparent in complete responders (p=0.02). Baseline diversity similar to that of newly diagnosed patients was observed in trial patients achieving complete response, whereas significantly lower diversity was observed in partial responders and progressors. Baseline TCR diversity was reported to be lower in newly diagnosed patients than in healthy donors and to be lower still in relapsed/refractory patients.

The material was CD4+ T cells from blood, obtained before the fourth cycle of nivolumab. The V and J segments used are TRBV5-8 and TRBJ2-1, with TRBD1 perhaps the D gene, on 5 matching bases. This clonotype was obtained from a human donor with classical Hodgkin lymphoma. The CDR3 reads CASRPGSFGEQFF. The nucleotide sequence reads as follows: TGTGCCAGCAGGCCAGGGTCGTTCGGTGAGCAGTTCTTC. When the CDR3 is completed using the reference TRBV5-8 and TRBJ2-1 genes on either side, the full variable domain is EAGVTQSPTHLIKTRGQQATLRCSPISGHTSVYWYQQALGLGLQFLLWYDEGEERNRGNFPPRFSGRQFPNYSSELNVNALELEDSALYLCASRPGSFGEQFFGPGTRLTVL.